The clone carrying this T cell receptor (beta chain) showed up just a few times. This sample was included in a study of blood T cell repertoires in COVID-19. About the research overall: Sources were T cells, B-cell-depleted T cells, or PBMCs; the material itself was cDNA or gDNA.

Sequencing used immunoSEQ multiplex PCR; TCRdb keeps in-frame clones, though not all of them. This table holds 200,000 to 250,000 clones, roughly nine tenths found once. Cohort allocation depended upon clinical history that participants reported. The study counted Cohort 3 donors as recovered given two negative PCRs, clearance, or symptom resolution. The CDR3 covers 13 residues. V shed 11 bases, J shed 1 base, and the junction held 6 bases outside the gene matches. Germline assignment: CDR1 MNHEY and CDR2 SVGAGI. Specimen: PBMCs or T cells enriched from blood (not recorded which). The rearrangement joins TRBV6-5 to TRBJ1-1; 8 bases line up with TRBD1. The clonotype originates from a man aged 25 to 40 who had recovered from COVID-19. The CDR3 DNA is TGTGCCGGTTCGGGACAGGAGAACACTGAAGCTTTCTTT. This translates into CAGSGQENTEAFF.